These 5 T cell receptor beta chains were sequenced from one sample in a study of T cell repertoires in cytomegalovirus infection. The antigens for these receptors are not known. One entry per CDR3 protein results from TCRdb running MiXCR on the reads. The repertoire consists of a few hundred thousand distinct CDR3 sequences, with approximately 40% occurring once and the leading ten covering around 50%. Sequencing was performed on cultured PBMCs, taken from culture after CMV antigen stimulation. The source is a human donor in good health (CMV status not recorded). Some clones in this sample may be carry-over from other donors' samples.

This sequence joins TRBV2 and TRBJ1-4, with 8 bases identical to TRBD1. V lost 6 bases, J lost 7 bases, and 7 bases stayed unmatched. The germline V gene encodes CDR1 SNHLY and CDR2 FYNNEI. The CDR3 has 14 residues. CDR3: CASRWTGWSEKLFF. CDR3 nucleotide sequence: TGTGCCAGCAGGTGGACAGGGTGGAGTGAAAAACTGTTTTTT.

The chain joins TRBV30 to TRBJ1-2, with D maybe TRBD1 (5 bases). V was pared by 2 bases and J by 3 bases, with 13 bases between. The CDR3 has 14 amino acids. CDR1 and CDR2 (germline): GTSNPN, SVGIG (reference sequence). CDR3 bases: TGTGCCTGGAGTATTTCTGACAGCCACTATGGCTACACCTTC. This gives the protein CAWSISDSHYGYTF.

This clonotype was observed many times. This chain joins TRBV7-2 and TRBJ1-1, with TRBD1 matching 9 bases. Germline CDR1 is SGHTA and CDR2 is FQGNSA. The V gene end was trimmed by 6 bases and the J gene end by 3 bases; junction bases not matched to a gene: 5. The CDR3 contains 14 residues. DNA of the CDR3: TGTGCCAGCAGGGCTGGACAGGGGTACACTGAAGCTTTCTTT. Its translation is CASRAGQGYTEAFF.

This chain uses TRBV7-8 with TRBJ2-3; a possible D gene is TRBD1 (6 bases). Trimming removed 5 bases from V and 6 bases from J, with 24 bases in between. CDR3 size: 17 residues. Germline values: CDR1 SGHVS, CDR2 FQNEAQ. CDR3 loop: CASSPTRQVPRYDTQYF. As DNA, the CDR3 is TGTGCCAGCAGCCCGACGCGACAGGTCCCTCGGTACGATACGCAGTATTTT. The whole variable domain, filled in from reference TRBV7-8 and TRBJ2-3, reads GAGVSQSPRYKVAKRGQDVALRCDPISGHVSLFWYQQALGQGPEFLTYFQNEAQLDKSGLPSDRFFAERPEGSVSTLKIQRTQQEDSAVYLCASSPTRQVPRYDTQYFGPGTRLTVL.

The chain combines TRBV20-1 with TRBJ1-5; TRBD1 aligns across 7 bases. Germline CDR1 reads DFQATT; CDR2 reads SNEGSKA (reference sequence). The trim removed 5 bases at V and 2 bases at J, leaving 6 bases unmatched. The CDR3 sequence is 14 residues long. Written as DNA, the CDR3 is TGCAGTGCTCGACAGGGATGGGGCAATCAGCCCCAGCATTTT. This sequence encodes CSARQGWGNQPQHF.